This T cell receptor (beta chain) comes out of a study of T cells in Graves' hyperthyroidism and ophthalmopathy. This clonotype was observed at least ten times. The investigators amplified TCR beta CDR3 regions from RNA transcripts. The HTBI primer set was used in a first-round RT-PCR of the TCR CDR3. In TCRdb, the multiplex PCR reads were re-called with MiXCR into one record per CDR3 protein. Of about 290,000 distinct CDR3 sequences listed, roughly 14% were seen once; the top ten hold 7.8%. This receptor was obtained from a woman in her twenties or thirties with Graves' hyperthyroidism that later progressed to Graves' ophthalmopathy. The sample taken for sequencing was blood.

As DNA, the CDR3 is TGTGCCAGCCGCAGGGAAACCTACGAGCAGTACTTC. Protein sequence: CASRRETYEQYF. The chain couples TRBV6-1 to TRBJ2-7; D is perhaps TRBD1 (5 bases). The CDR3 contains 12 residues. The V end lost 8 bases, the J end lost 2 bases, and 10 bases lay between the germline ends. CDR1 and CDR2 from the germline V gene are MNHNS and SASEGT.